Presented here are 27 T cell receptor beta chains from one specimen sequenced in a study of early T cells in non-severe SARS-CoV-2 infection. TCRdb processed the 5' RACE reads anew with MiXCR; each CDR3 protein has one entry. The data contain more than 90,000 distinct CDR3 sequences, about 13% of them singletons. Sequenced material: whole blood. These receptors were taken from an adult who was a healthcare worker with PCR-confirmed SARS-CoV-2 infection or an uninfected control (not recorded which).

This clonotype was observed a handful of times. An end of the junction differs from the germline gene, which may be a read error. The chain links TRBV28 to TRBJ2-3, with D tentatively TRBD2 (6 bases). The length of the CDR3 is 12 residues. Looked up from germline, CDR1 is MDHEN and CDR2 is SYDVKM. The CDR3 DNA follows: TGTGCCAGCAGTCGTGGCGGGGAGTATAGTCATTTT. As protein: CASSRGGEYSHF.

V gene TRBV12-3 or TRBV12-4 combines with J gene TRBJ1-4, with a tentative D call TRBD1 (6 bases). This CDR3 contains 14 residues. Trimming took off 6 bases at V and 4 bases at J, with 12 bases between the two ends. The CDR3 loop is CASSSDRLNEKLFF. Here the CDR3 DNA reads TGTGCCAGCAGCTCAGACAGGCTTAATGAAAAACTGTTTTTT.

The rearrangement links TRBV27 to TRBJ2-1; D is tentatively TRBD1 or TRBD2 (5 bases each). CDR1 is MNHEY and CDR2 is SMNVEV in the germline V gene (reference sequence). The ends were cut back, 1 base at V and 9 bases at J, with 13 bases in the middle. CDR3 length: 14 residues. The CDR3 coding sequence is TGTGCCAGCAGTTTATTTTCGGGACCCCGTGAGCAGTTCTTC. Translation: CASSLFSGPREQFF.

This clonotype has ten or more counts. The chain uses TRBV27 and TRBJ1-1; D perhaps matches TRBD1 (5 bases). The CDR3 is 13 amino acids. Germline CDR1 is MNHEY and CDR2 is SMNVEV (reference sequence). V was shortened by 6 bases and J by 4 bases, with 12 bases between the two germline ends. The CDR3: CASRGRAGTEAFF. For the CDR3, the DNA is TGTGCCAGCAGGGGCAGGGCGGGCACTGAAGCTTTCTTT.

The chain is built from TRBV25-1 and TRBJ2-3; D is possibly TRBD1 or TRBD2 (6 bases each). The CDR3 loop spans 15 amino acids. Germline V gene lookup returns CDR1 MGHDK and CDR2 SYGVNS. The ends were cut back, 2 bases at V and 1 base at J, with 10 bases in the middle. Here the CDR3 DNA reads TGTGCCAGCAGTGAAGGGGGCGGGGGCACAGATACGCAGTATTTT. Its translation: CASSEGGGGTDTQYF. Supplemented by reference TRBV25-1 and TRBJ2-3, the full variable domain reads EADIYQTPRYLVIGTGKKITLECSQTMGHDKMYWYQQDPGMELHLIHYSYGVNSTEKGDLSSESTVSRIRTEHFPLTLESARPSHTSQYLCASSEGGGGTDTQYFGPGTRLTVL.

V usage is TRBV28 and J usage is TRBJ2-5, with 7 bases identical to TRBD1. The ends lost 5 bases at V and 1 base at J; junction bases unmatched: 10. CDR1 and CDR2 (germline): MDHEN, SYDVKM. This CDR3 comprises 16 residues. The CDR3 DNA follows: TGTGCCAGCAGTGAGTGGGCGACAGGGTTCCAAGAGACCCAGTACTTC. This codes for CASSEWATGFQETQYF.

The gene calls are TRBV7-6 and TRBJ1-4, with TRBD1 matching over 8 bases. The CDR3 is made up of 16 amino acids. The V and J ends lost 5 bases and 8 bases, in that order; junction bases with no gene match: 13. Germline V gene sequence: CDR1 SGHVS, CDR2 FNYEAQ. The CDR3 DNA follows: TGTGCCAGCAGCCCTAGCTTCGGAACAGGGGGAGAAAAACTGTTTTTT. It translates to CASSPSFGTGGEKLFF.

The chain carries TRBV7-9 and TRBJ1-2; 7 positions match TRBD1. Trimming at V came to 3 bases and at J to 1 base, leaving 8 bases not matched to a gene. CDR1 and CDR2 from the germline V gene are SEHNR and FQNEAQ (reference sequence). The CDR3 contains 16 residues. Here the CDR3 DNA reads TGTGCCAGCAGCTTTCCGGGACAGCTTGGTAACTATGGCTACACCTTC. Protein product: CASSFPGQLGNYGYTF.

This clonotype appeared many times. This sequence joins TRBV7-9 and TRBJ2-6; no firm D call. Germline-derived CDR1 and CDR2 are SEHNR and FQNEAQ (reference sequence). The CDR3 is 15 residues long. Trimming left V 3 bases short and J 0 bases short, with 6 bases between. For the CDR3, the DNA is TGTGCCAGCAGCTTTTCGCCCTCTGGGGCCAACGTCCTGACTTTC. It is translated as CASSFSPSGANVLTF.

The table lists this clonotype with many counts. The chain combines TRBV13 with TRBJ2-5; the match to TRBD1 covers 9 bases. V lost 1 base and J lost 7; bases outside the gene matches: 4. The CDR3 contains 14 residues. Looked up from germline, CDR1 is PRHDT and CDR2 is FYEKMQ (reference sequence). As DNA, the CDR3 is TGTGCCAGCAGCTTAGAGGGACAGGGAATGACCCAGTACTTC. Its protein is CASSLEGQGMTQYF.

This clonotype was detected many times. CDR3 bases: TGCAGTGCTAGAGATGGGTGGCAGTTCTACACTGAAGCTTTCTTT. Its protein is CSARDGWQFYTEAFF. The chain combines TRBV20-1 with TRBJ1-1; no clear D gene. This CDR3 comprises 15 residues. Per the germline V gene, CDR1 is DFQATT and CDR2 is SNEGSKA (reference sequence). The germline V and J ends were trimmed by 0 bases and 3 bases, with 14 bases remaining between them.

There are a few counts of this clonotype. This chain joins TRBV7-9 and TRBJ2-2; maybe TRBD1 (6 bases). The CDR3 has 14 residues. V was shortened by 5 bases and J by 4 bases, with 11 bases between the two germline ends. In germline, CDR1 is SEHNR, CDR2 FQNEAQ (reference sequence). The CDR3 DNA reads as TGTGCCAGCAGCAAAACAGGGACCACCGGGGAGCTGTTTTTT. This codes for CASSKTGTTGELFF.

There are many counts of this clonotype. This rearrangement joins TRBV18 to TRBJ2-1, with 7 bases identical to TRBD1. J lost 6 bases, V lost 0 bases, and 5 bases had no gene match. Looked up from germline, CDR1 is KGHSH and CDR2 is LQKENI. This CDR3 contains 15 residues. The CDR3, as DNA: TGTGCCAGCTCACCACCTTACAGGGGTATCAATGAGCAGTTCTTC. This gives the protein CASSPPYRGINEQFF.

This clonotype was recorded at least ten times. The chain recombines TRBV11-1 with TRBJ2-2; TRBD1 matches at 8 bases. Germline assignment: CDR1 SGHAT and CDR2 FQDESV (reference sequence). This CDR3 has 16 residues. Unmatched junction bases numbered 8, after V lost 5 bases and J lost 3 bases. This CDR3 is CASSLPGGSDTGELFF. The CDR3 coding sequence is TGTGCCAGCAGCCTCCCAGGGGGCAGCGACACCGGGGAGCTGTTTTTT.

For this clonotype: This may come from a read error, since a much larger clone is one base off. The chain recombines TRBV7-6 with TRBJ1-5; D is uncertain. Per germline, CDR1 SGHVS and CDR2 FNYEAQ. This CDR3 comprises 15 residues. Trimming removed 1 base from V and 2 bases from J, with 9 bases in between. The CDR3 region has the DNA TGTGCCAGCAGCTTAGACCGACGAGGCAATCAGCCCCAGCATTTT. It encodes CASSLDRRGNQPQHF.

The rearrangement joins TRBV20-1 to TRBJ2-3; 8 bases align to TRBD1. This CDR3 spans 14 amino acids. Germline CDR1 and CDR2: DFQATT and SNEGSKA (reference sequence). V lost 2 bases, J lost 3 bases, and 4 bases stayed unmatched. The CDR3 sequence is CSARLTGGTDTQYF. CDR3 coding DNA: TGCAGTGCTAGACTTACAGGGGGGACAGATACGCAGTATTTT.

The rearrangement links TRBV6-1 to TRBJ2-6; D uncertain. From germline, CDR1 is MNHNS and CDR2 SASEGT. V gave up 4 bases and J gave up 0 bases, with 16 bases separating them. This CDR3 region has 18 residues. In DNA form, the CDR3 reads TGTGCCAGCAGTGGGGAAGAGTCGGAGAACTCTGGGGCCAACGTCCTGACTTTC. Translated: CASSGEESENSGANVLTF.

This chain uses TRBV7-2 with TRBJ2-4; no clear D gene. Looked up from germline, CDR1 is SGHTA and CDR2 is FQGNSA. The CDR3 consists of 12 residues. Trimming took off 5 bases at V and 15 bases at J, with 17 bases between the two ends. This CDR3 is CASSANLGARYF. The CDR3 DNA sequence: TGTGCCAGCAGCGCTAACCTAGGAGCTCGGTACTTC.

V usage is TRBV18 and J usage is TRBJ1-1; D might be TRBD1 (5 bases). The CDR3 is 13 amino acids. V was cut by 7 bases and J by 1 base, with 10 bases left in between. The germline gives CDR1 KGHSH, CDR2 LQKENI. CDR3 region: CASLEGPNTEAFF. CDR3 bases: TGTGCCAGCTTGGAGGGACCGAACACTGAAGCTTTCTTT. Filled out from reference TRBV18 and TRBJ1-1, the complete variable domain reads NAGVMQNPRHLVRRRGQEARLRCSPMKGHSHVYWYRQLPEEGLKFMVYLQKENIIDESGMPKERFSAEFPKEGPSILRIQQVVRGDSAAYFCASLEGPNTEAFFGQGTRLTVV.

The chain links TRBV2 to TRBJ1-1; unclear D gene. The CDR3 length is 13 residues. The V and J ends lost 4 bases and 0 bases respectively, with 6 bases between them. From germline, CDR1 is SNHLY and CDR2 FYNNEI. In nucleotides, the CDR3 is TGTGCCAGCAGTGCCGACTTGAACACTGAAGCTTTCTTT. It specifies CASSADLNTEAFF. Looking up the rest from reference TRBV2 and TRBJ1-1 gives the full variable domain: EPEVTQTPSHQVTQMGQEVILRCVPISNHLYFYWYRQILGQKVEFLVSFYNNEISEKSEIFDDQFSVERPDGSNFTLKIRSTKLEDSAMYFCASSADLNTEAFFGQGTRLTVV.

As DNA, the CDR3 is TGTGCCAGCTCGGTCGACAGCTCCTACGAGCAGTACTTC. This encodes CASSVDSSYEQYF. The rearrangement links TRBV11-2 to TRBJ2-7; the D gene is possibly TRBD1 (5 bases). CDR3 length: 13 amino acids. V was shortened by 8 bases and J by 0 bases, with 11 bases between the two germline ends. The V gene's germline CDR1 is SGHAT and CDR2 FQNNGV.

In this sample, this clonotype turned up many times. CDR3 residues: CASSEGGQSFRGTLHF. The CDR3 region has the DNA TGTGCCAGCAGTGAAGGTGGACAGTCTTTCAGGGGAACCCTCCACTTT. The chain uses TRBV2 and TRBJ1-6; D might be TRBD1 (6 bases). Deletions cut 1 base from V and 14 bases from J, with 21 bases between. The CDR3 contains 16 residues. Germline values: CDR1 SNHLY, CDR2 FYNNEI.

This chain joins TRBV2 and TRBJ2-5; D possibly corresponds to TRBD2 (6 bases). The CDR3 length is 14 residues. Germline V gives CDR1 SNHLY, CDR2 FYNNEI. The germline V and J ends were trimmed by 5 bases and 3 bases, with 13 bases remaining between them. The CDR3, as DNA: TGTGCCAGCAGTACCCCGAGGAGGGAAGAGACCCAGTACTTC. Residues: CASSTPRREETQYF.

This clonotype was seen a few times. V is TRBV28 and J is TRBJ1-6; TRBD1 agrees at 7 bases. This CDR3 region has 14 residues. Germline CDR1 and CDR2: MDHEN and SYDVKM. V lost 6 bases to trimming and J lost 6 bases; unmatched junction nucleotides: 5. The CDR3 DNA is TGTGCCAGCAGCCCCGACAGGGTTAATTCACCCCTCCACTTT. Translating it yields CASSPDRVNSPLHF.

This clonotype was detected ten times or more. The V gene is TRBV3-1, the J gene TRBJ1-2; 7 nucleotides agree with TRBD1. The CDR3 is 15 residues long. The V gene end was trimmed by 1 base and the J gene end by 1 base; junction bases not matched to a gene: 3. Germline CDR1 and CDR2: LGHDT and YNNKEL (reference sequence). The CDR3 nucleotides are TGTGCCAGCAGCCAAGGACAGGGTAATAACTATGGCTACACCTTC. Encoded protein: CASSQGQGNNYGYTF.

This clonotype was seen only a few times. The chain joins TRBV5-6 to TRBJ2-5, with D possibly matching TRBD2 (5 bases). This CDR3 spans 14 amino acids. V was trimmed by 2 bases and J by 3 bases, leaving 11 bases between them. CDR1 SGHDT and CDR2 YYEEEE come from the germline V gene. CDR3 amino acids: CASSFGVEEETQYF. The DNA of the CDR3 is TGTGCCAGCAGCTTTGGTGTGGAGGAAGAGACCCAGTACTTC. Full variable domain (outside the CDR3, taken from reference TRBV5-6 and TRBJ2-5): DAGVTQSPTHLIKTRGQQVTLRCSPKSGHDTVSWYQQALGQGPQFIFQYYEEEERQRGNFPDRFSGHQFPNYSSELNVNALLLGDSALYLCASSFGVEEETQYFGPGTRLLVL.

The sample holds many counts of this clonotype. V usage is TRBV4-3 and J usage is TRBJ2-7, with D uncertain. CDR3 length: 14 residues. The ends were cut back, 4 bases at V and 2 bases at J, with 12 bases in the middle. CDR1 LGHNA and CDR2 YSLEER come from the germline V gene. The CDR3 region is CASSLDLGTYEQYF. CDR3 nucleotides: TGCGCCAGCAGCCTCGACTTGGGGACCTACGAGCAGTACTTC.